This entry describes one TCR beta chain. The record originates from a study of blood T cells in healthy people across ages. The study recruited healthy Caucasian donors from Russia who were aged roughly 6 to 100. A second PCR, run for roughly 7 to 12 cycles, used a sample-barcoded 5' primer plus a J-beta primer mix. Each of the cDNA molecules was tagged by a template-switch adaptor with 12 random nucleotides. TCRdb processed the 5' RACE reads anew with MiXCR; each CDR3 protein has one entry. Of over 750,000 distinct CDR3 sequences listed, 20% to 30% are singletons. The CDR3 is 12 amino acids. Germline assignment: CDR1 LNHNV and CDR2 YYDKDF (reference sequence). The V gene lost 0 bases and the J gene lost 9 bases, with 9 bases spanning the gap. This sample was also put to use in a study of T cells of mothers and their children. As reported in that work: Study donors consisted of a few healthy Caucasian mothers and their six children.

The TCR was taken from a boy aged 10-17 years in good health. The gene calls are TRBV15 and TRBJ2-7; D may be TRBD2 (5 bases). Sample: blood. CDR3 loop: CATSRDRLTQYF. The CDR3 nucleotides are TGTGCCACCAGCAGAGACCGACTAACGCAGTACTTC.